This T cell receptor (beta chain) was found in a study of cytomegalovirus exposure and HLA in healthy donors (dated by TCRdb to about 2017). About the investigation overall: An earlier analysis of about 560 of the donors reported approximately 300 Gb of sequence data and about 120 million unique TCR beta sequences obtained from some 200 million T cells. Roughly 310 gigabases of sequencing data and around 87 million unique TCR sequences were included in an early release covering roughly 700 HLA-typed donors. Of the 300 to 450 genotyped donors, about 80% fell in the genetic ancestry cluster associated with self-reported Caucasian donors. The aim of the study was to test whether cataloging public T cell receptors could identify signatures of past pathogen exposure. The study profiled the T cell repertoires of hundreds of subjects by immunosequencing and related them to cytomegalovirus serostatus. Besides the first cohort of 500 to 700 subjects, a separate validation cohort made up of 95 to 150 different subjects was used. High-throughput TCR immunosequencing, statistical association of individual TCRs with disease status, and machine learning were combined to predict cytomegalovirus infection status. To study patterns of TCR occurrence, a later analysis re-analyzed previously published TCR beta repertoires from several hundred donors and added high-resolution HLA genotyping. Rather than drawing on any new phenotypic data, the later analysis identified candidate immune exposures from TCR beta sequences and the way those sequences occurred across donors. An earlier analysis of 500 to 750 of the donors applied high-throughput TCR beta sequencing to assess whether each TCR beta V gene segment acted as functional or pseudogenic. Donor age, sex, ethnicity and CMV serostatus were compiled alongside the repertoire data. In a later genetic analysis, genome-wide SNP genotypes for about three fifths of the 666 donors were used, and that subset was treated as a discovery cohort. Every repertoire in the discovery cohort had been generated on one and the same sequencing platform. HLA typing covered class I and class II loci at four-digit resolution. Typing coverage varied by locus: roughly 629-640 donors for A, B, C, DRB1 and DQB1; roughly 510 for DQA1; 600 to 610 for DPA1; around 450 for DPB1. About five DR-DQ haplotypes were handled as single units for association and clustering, since linkage in the cohort was strong. On average, around 230,000 unique TCR beta nucleotide sequences were sequenced per donor among 300 to 500 genotyped donors of the cohort, with roughly 18% of those sequences being non-productive.

Remarks on this clone: The antigen it recognizes is unknown. The sample holds no much larger clone one base away, and base qualities are not on file.

Overall results and qualifications from the work: A later genetic analysis associated a missense DCLRE1C variant with V-gene and J-gene trimming of TCR beta chains, and an independent cohort replicated the association. An earlier analysis of approximately 590 of the donors showed that most TCR beta V segments appeared in productive rearrangements either about 90% or about 30% of the time, which broadly matched IMGT annotations. The authors suggested that the approach could potentially be extended to other disease states and immunological phenotypes. Correlated functional status among segregating V segments might reflect linkage disequilibrium, but an unknown experimental factor could not be ruled out. Three of the identified cytomegalovirus-associated TCR beta chains were confirmed in vitro to be specific for cytomegalovirus antigens. Because counts were too low, around 18 rarely observed V segments, including chromosome 9 orphons, were left out of the earlier analysis of over 550 of the donors. Compared with the 666-donor mean, donors in an Asian-associated ancestry cluster had fewer N-insertions in productive TCRs, according to a later genetic analysis. The classifier was reported to diagnose cytomegalovirus status with high specificity and sensitivity in both the original and validation cohorts. In a later analysis, HLA-associated TCR beta chains showed more clonal expansion and lower generation probabilities than non-associated chains that were equally common. According to a later analysis, parvovirus B19, influenza, CMV and Epstein-Barr virus appeared linked to several top co-occurrence clusters. In this cohort, only TCR beta chains were sequenced, and detectable features were limited by the absence of alpha or paired-chain data. The study gave a list of about 160 TCR beta chains associated with cytomegalovirus. A later analysis found that most CMV-associated TCR beta chains appeared HLA-restricted, with HLA associations seemingly driven largely by CMV exposure. CMV serostatus was the only immune exposure information available for the cohort. In a later analysis, TCR association rates were found to vary across HLA loci, with the most associated TCRs seen for DRB1 alleles and the fewest for HLA-C alleles. Presence/absence analyses assumed roughly uniform sequencing depth across donors, an assumption that may not hold. Because some donors lacked HLA typing at each locus, the association tests relied only on the typed subset. The sequencing pipeline was judged likely to have produced a cluster of highly shared sequence variants as a technical artifact. At a false discovery rate of 0.05, a later analysis linked fewer than 20,000 TCR beta sequences to specific HLA alleles. Strong co-occurrence of HLA alleles, especially DR and DQ, made assigning TCR associations to individual alleles difficult. A further reported finding was that TCR beta sequences accurately predicted the HLA-A and HLA-B alleles for most subjects in the first cohort. Most TCR sequences were seen in very few donors, while some public TCRs were found in many individuals.

The library was prepared using the immunoSEQ multiplex PCR assay. For the multiplex PCR, a mixture combining 60 forward primers for TCR Vbeta segments and 13 reverse primers for TCR Jbeta segments was used. A multiplex PCR assay on genomic DNA amplified the CDR3 region of rearranged TCR beta genes. The amplified TCR beta libraries were sequenced on the Illumina HiSeq System as 87-base-pair reads. In the source study's methods: Across the 500 to 850 repertoires, a later analysis counted approximately 83 million unique TCR beta chains, roughly 11 million of which were shared by at least two donors. A nearest-neighbor algorithm error-corrected the raw reads and collapsed the reads into unique sequences, merging closely related sequences to remove PCR and sequencing errors. Alignment of CDR3 sequences to IMGT reference sequences was used to assign V, D and J gene segments. For a sequence to be retained, a match of at least six nucleotides was required to both a V gene segment and a J gene segment. Rearrangements were classified as productive when the CDR3 lacked stop codons and remained in frame with V and J, and all other rearrangements were classified as non-productive. CDR3 was defined by IMGT convention, running from the second conserved V-encoded cysteine to the conserved J-encoded phenylalanine. The earlier analysis of a few hundred of the donors excluded any sequence lacking an unambiguous match to a single V gene segment. In an earlier analysis of a few hundred of the donors, V segments were called functional above 56.7% productive rearrangements and were called segregating when the between-donor standard deviation exceeded 5%. To diagnose cytomegalovirus status from the catalog of TCR beta chain sequences, a statistical classification framework was built. V and J gene assignment, in a later analysis, came from comparing TCR nucleotide sequences with IMGT/GENE-DB human TR gene sequences. A later analysis assigned CDR3 sequences and most-parsimonious VDJ recombination scenarios with the TCRdist pipeline. In a later analysis, every TCR beta chain was defined by the combination of its CDR3 amino acid sequence and its V-gene family, and reads without a unique V-gene family were dropped. As a way to deal with suspected cross-contamination and a sequencing artifact, a later analysis dropped hundreds of nucleotide sequences that were highly shared and had low generation probability. A later analysis calculated a clonal expansion index for each public chain from normalized within-repertoire ranks of inferred template counts. In a later analysis, generation probabilities were computed using a VDJ recombination model fitted to out-of-frame rearrangements, and the results were checked against IGoR. In a later analysis, TCR-TCR, TCR-HLA and TCR-CMV co-occurrence was scored with hypergeometric tests, and a repertoire-size bias correction was applied to TCR pairs. In a later analysis, false discovery rates were estimated by permuting HLA or CMV assignments 20 times. A later analysis grouped co-occurring TCRs with DBSCAN, adding TCRdist sequence similarity when clustering within HLA-allele-positive subsets. Repertoires with fewer than 30,000 or more than 120,000 public chains were left out of co-occurrence clustering, as were a handful of repertoires with anomalous nucleotide sharing. Sourced from immuneACCESS, this table was stored by TCRdb with only in-frame sequences that have V and J called. A share of the clones is absent; for the studies checked, an unresolved V gene accounts for under half, and the remainder has no known explanation. That table gives V, J and clone size, and the DNA gave D and trimming. This sample holds 95,000 to 150,000 clones; 83% were observed only once. The top ten clonotypes cover approximately 3.5% of the sample.

The cohort was made up of about 670 healthy bone marrow donors. At the time of sampling, every cohort member was nominally healthy, though immune exposures that went unrecorded were likely present. The donor tested CMV seropositive, placing the donor among the roughly 300 seropositive members of the cohort. Each donor provided a peripheral blood sample, and peripheral blood mononuclear cells were used for TCR beta sequencing. Genomic DNA extraction from the blood cell samples was performed with the Qiagen DNeasy Blood Extraction Kit. This clonotype was obtained from a woman aged 40 to 50 in good health and CMV-seropositive. Input material: PBMCs.

The nucleotide sequence is given as TGTGCCAGCAGCCAAGATCGACCTCTACCGGGAGAGCAGTACTTC. Translation gives CASSQDRPLPGEQYF. This sequence uses TRBV4-2 and TRBJ2-7; the D gene is perhaps TRBD2, on 5 matching bases. The germline V gene gives CDR1 as LGHNA and CDR2 as YNFKEQ. The germline ends are 16 bases apart after V is trimmed by 0 bases and J by 7 bases. Including cysteine and phenylalanine, the CDR3 has 15 amino acids. Here the CDR3 DNA is all that survives: 45 bases in frame from base 1.